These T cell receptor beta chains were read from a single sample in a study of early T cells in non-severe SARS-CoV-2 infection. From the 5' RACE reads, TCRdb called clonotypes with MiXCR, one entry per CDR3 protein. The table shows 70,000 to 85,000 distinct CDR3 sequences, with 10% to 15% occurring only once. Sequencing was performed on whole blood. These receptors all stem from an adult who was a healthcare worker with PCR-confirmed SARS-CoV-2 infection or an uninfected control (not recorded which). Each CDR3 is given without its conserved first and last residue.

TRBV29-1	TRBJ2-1	SVNYDSYNEQF
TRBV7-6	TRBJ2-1	ASSLALNEQF
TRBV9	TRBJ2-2	ASSERVAGTGELF
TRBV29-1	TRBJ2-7	SVAGIYEQY
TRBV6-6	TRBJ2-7	ASSYYSRYEQY
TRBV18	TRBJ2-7	ASSPAPGHEQY
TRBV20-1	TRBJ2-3	SGLSLFTQY
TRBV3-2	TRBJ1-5	ASSPGTSNQPQH
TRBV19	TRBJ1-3	ASSGPLSGNTIY
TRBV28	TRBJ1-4	ASSSPGTSNEKLF
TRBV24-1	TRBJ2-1	ATSDSYGRTGEQF
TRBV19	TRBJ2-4	ASSIEGVSRVDIQY
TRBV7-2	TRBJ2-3	ASSYSGRTDTQY
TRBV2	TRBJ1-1	ASSLIGELNTEAF
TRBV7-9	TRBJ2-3	ASSPGPGRAGTDTQY
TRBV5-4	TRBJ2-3	ASSFQRGTDTQY
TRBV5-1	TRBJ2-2	ASSLELASGELF
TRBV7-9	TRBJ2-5	ASSSQAGGPGETQY
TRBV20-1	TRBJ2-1	SASASGRNEQF
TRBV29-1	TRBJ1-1	SVTGQGGGRTEAF
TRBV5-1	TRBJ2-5	ASVANSGQETQY
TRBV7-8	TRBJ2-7	ASSVGLDIEQY
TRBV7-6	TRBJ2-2	ASSPGLFRNTGELF
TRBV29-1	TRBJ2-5	SGHPKRGAGQETQY
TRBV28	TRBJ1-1	AILRGNTEAF
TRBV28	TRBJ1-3	ASRRQGGSGNTIY
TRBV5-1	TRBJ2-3	ASSLALHLSTDTQY
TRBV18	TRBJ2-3	ASSPAGTDYSTDTQY
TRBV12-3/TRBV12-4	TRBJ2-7	ASSFGGSSGEQY
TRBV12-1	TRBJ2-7	ASTLGRSSYEQY